A selection of T cell receptor beta chains follows, all from one sample in a study of T cells after yellow fever vaccination. From the 5' RACE reads, TCRdb called clonotypes with MiXCR, one entry per CDR3 protein. Of approximately 330,000 distinct CDR3 sequences listed, about 12% are singletons. The material sequenced was CD4+ T cells sorted from PBMCs, taken 15 days after the yellow fever booster vaccination. Every receptor here comes from a man in his late teens or twenties who received the YFV17D yellow fever vaccine. Both conserved end residues are part of each CDR3.

cdr3_length	v_call	cdr3_aa
16	TRBV5-1	CASSLVGQGNTGELFF
14	TRBV20-1	CSASRGGLNNEQFF
18	TRBV19	CASSIYEAGTTRRKPQHF
14	TRBV5-1	CASSLGGQDYEQYF
16	TRBV3-1	CASSQEPAPNTGELFF
15	TRBV5-1	CASSTTGLSSYEQYF
15	TRBV30	CAARAGLWDNQPQHF
14	TRBV20-1	CSAAGGYLRETQYF
17	TRBV9	CASSPRGTGDSTDTQYF
14	TRBV7-6	CASSLVLAGDEQFF
14	TRBV27	CASSLTWNNEKLFF
17	TRBV12-3/TRBV12-4	CASSRILAGGPEDTQYF
14	TRBV18	CASSPTTDNSPLHF
16	TRBV12-5	CASGLLTGLPTDTQYF
14	TRBV5-1	CASNPLLRGETQYF
16	TRBV7-9	CASSLDPGRVNTEAFF
12	TRBV5-1	CASIGGGTEAFF
15	TRBV4-3	CASSPQTGRNTEAFF
15	TRBV7-3	CASSPVAGETGELFF
14	TRBV4-1	CASSHTGSGNTIYF
16	TRBV7-2	CASSRQAGSSYNEQFF
14	TRBV5-4	CASSPQDRREEQYF
14	TRBV6-2/TRBV6-3	CASSYEGQWETQYF
15	TRBV30	CAWSWDFTGHNEQFF
15	TRBV20-1	CSARDSKGGLDEQYF
15	TRBV5-6	CASSLFSGSTDTQYF
15	TRBV28	CASSDPAQKGETQYF
14	TRBV7-2	CASSSPASGGGWVF
15	TRBV24-1	CATSDYQLRCTEAFF
16	TRBV18	CASSRLAGGLNYEQYF
13	TRBV5-1	CASHGPDGTEAFF
15	TRBV9	CASSVSTENTGELFF
16	TRBV28	CASSPIMGGMNTEAFF
15	TRBV4-2	CASSQGLWTGQPQHF
12	TRBV3-1	CASRKPDSPLHF
14	TRBV5-4	CASSPDWFSYEQYF
16	TRBV3-1	CASSQDSGTSTDTQYF
15	TRBV4-3	CASSQEQNHQETQYF
13	TRBV7-2	CAGRTGTPGELFF
13	TRBV4-3	CASSQGGGDTQYF
16	TRBV7-6	CASSLGGPTNTGELFF
13	TRBV6-6	CASSLPSSYEQYF
14	TRBV6-2/TRBV6-3	CASSYGAGGYEQYF
14	TRBV18	CASSPPLYQETQYF
17	TRBV18	CASSPGQGAFRKDGYTF
13	TRBV18	CASSEQGPREQYF